This TCR beta chain was recorded in a study of identical twins (TCRdb year 2016). General notes on the study: To test whether fetal clonotypes persist, the study used deep sequencing on TCR alpha and beta repertoires from monozygotic twins, unrelated adults of various ages, and cord blood. To rule out contamination, replicate twin experiments were performed at different times with different library preparation protocols.

Every donor in the study was a healthy Caucasian. Three unrelated non-twin adults were also sequenced: a male aged 18 to 30, a male aged 50 to 60 and a female aged 50 to 60. Using Miltenyi CD45RO+ enrichment and human naive T-cell isolation kits, memory (CD45RO+) and naive T cells were isolated from PBMC. This clonotype was seen ten or more times. Its recognized antigen is unknown. Within one base of it there is no much larger clone, and no base qualities were kept. The CDR3 sequence holds 15 residues, the cysteine and phenylalanine included. Only the CDR3 DNA is retained, 45 bases long and in frame from the first base. V gives up 3 bases and J gives up 4 bases, and the segment between their germline ends measures 14 bases. Preparation of the library involved 5' RACE. TCRdb shows the sequencer as Illumina HiSeq 2000. A universal primer binding site was added through template switching, and the final cDNA carried a unique molecular identifier so that TCR cDNA molecules could be counted accurately. First-strand cDNA for TCR alpha and beta chains was synthesized from specific primers in the conserved constant-segment region. To control for contamination, every cDNA library was double barcoded, receiving both a SMART-Mk sample barcode and Illumina barcodes. TruSeq adapter sequences along with Illumina sample barcodes were introduced in two successive PCR steps. The TCR alpha and beta cDNA libraries were sequenced on the Illumina HiSeq platform using custom primers. Under the source paper's analysis protocol: MiGEC processed the raw reads to extract unique molecular identifiers, while MiXCR was used to determine the CDR3 positions. For each individual, recombination models were inferred using an EM algorithm with the repgenHMM and IGoR tools. The analysis of shared clonotypes was done with the tcR package in R, with sharing normalized by the product of cloneset sizes. To study raw recombination free of thymic and clonal selection effects, out-of-frame nonproductive sequences were analyzed. TCRdb reprocessed the public reads (quality trimming at Q25 with fastp, clone calling with MiXCR) and kept in-frame beta chains. Entries are consolidated by CDR3 protein sequence, retaining the most common genes and DNA. TCRdb, rather than the study authors, made the V and J calls. The sample yields around 370,000 distinct CDR3 sequences; roughly 9% were counted once. The ten largest clones take up under 10% of the sample.

The paper as a whole reports these results and caveats: Zero-insertion analyses could be partly confounded by invariant T cells such as MAIT and iNKT, though diverse VJ usage argued against such confounding for most clonotypes. Because the same donors could not be followed over many years, conclusions were based on cross-sectional statistical analysis. The excess sharing between twins in beta out-of-frame sequences was weaker because fewer shared sequences reduced the signal-to-noise ratio. Compared with coincidental sharing between unrelated individuals, an excess of low generation-probability sequences was observed among out-of-frame TCR alpha sequences shared between twins. In monozygotic twins, out-of-frame TCR alpha sharing was systematically underestimated by recombination models, although the models agreed with sharing between unrelated individuals. Fewer insertions were carried by abundant cord blood beta clonotypes, a similar but weaker trend appeared in young adult naive repertoires, and no such trend appeared in memory repertoires.

This TCR was recovered from a woman between 45 and 65 years old in good health. The specimen was naive T cells sorted from blood. The sample's cell subset or site label is to be understood as: cells isolated with a human naive T-cell isolation kit. The rearranged segments are TRBV12-3 or TRBV12-4 and TRBJ2-3, with the identity of the D gene unclear. The DNA sequence is given as TGTGCCAGCAGTTTGTTAGGGCCCTATTCAGATACGCAGTATTTT. This is translated as CASSLLGPYSDTQYF.